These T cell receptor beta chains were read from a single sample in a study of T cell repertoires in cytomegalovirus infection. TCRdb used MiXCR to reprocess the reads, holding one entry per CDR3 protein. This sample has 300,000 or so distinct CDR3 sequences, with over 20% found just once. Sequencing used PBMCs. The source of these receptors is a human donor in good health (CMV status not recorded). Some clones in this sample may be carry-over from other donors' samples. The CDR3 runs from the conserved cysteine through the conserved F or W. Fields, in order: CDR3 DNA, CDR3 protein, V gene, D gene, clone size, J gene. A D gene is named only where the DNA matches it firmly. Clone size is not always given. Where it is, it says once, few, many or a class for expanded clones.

TGTGCCAGCACCCGGGGGCGCGACGAGCAGTACTTC,CASTRGRDEQYF,TRBV12-3/TRBV12-4,-,-,TRBJ2-7
TGTGCCAGCAGCTTGGGACAGGGGAGTGGCAATCAGCCCCAGCATTTT,CASSLGQGSGNQPQHF,TRBV7-9,TRBD1,many,TRBJ1-5
TGCGCCAGCAGCCTAGGGGGAACGGGCCAGCCCCAGCATTTT,CASSLGGTGQPQHF,TRBV5-1,-,-,TRBJ1-5
TGTGCCAGCAGCTTAGCTCTCGGGGACAGGTGGACCCAGTACTTC,CASSLALGDRWTQYF,TRBV11-2,TRBD1,few,TRBJ2-5
TGTGCCAGCAGCTTAGGGGGGTTGAAGCCCCAGCATTTT,CASSLGGLKPQHF,TRBV7-2,-,many,TRBJ1-5
TGTGCCACCACCGATTTATCCACGCGGAGGGATGCCAATGAGCAGTTCTTC,CATTDLSTRRDANEQFF,TRBV15,-,-,TRBJ2-1
TGTGCCAGCAGCTTACAGGGTCGGAATACGCAGTATTTT,CASSLQGRNTQYF,TRBV11-2,-,many,TRBJ2-3
TGTGCCACCAGCAGACCGACAGGGACCAGCAATCAGCCCCAGCATTTT,CATSRPTGTSNQPQHF,TRBV15,TRBD1,few,TRBJ1-5
TGTGCCATCACGGAGGGAAATGAGCAGTTCTTC,CAITEGNEQFF,TRBV10-3,-,-,TRBJ2-1
TGTGCCAGCAGTCGGACAGGGGCGACCAAAAACATTCAGTACTTC,CASSRTGATKNIQYF,TRBV6-2/TRBV6-3,TRBD1,few,TRBJ2-4
TGTGCCAGCAGCTTAAGCGGACCGGAGGATACGCAGTATTTT,CASSLSGPEDTQYF,TRBV7-3,-,many,TRBJ2-3
TGCAGTGCAGCAGAAGGGGCTAACTATGGCTACACCTTC,CSAAEGANYGYTF,TRBV20-1,-,-,TRBJ1-2
TGTGCCAGCAGCTCGACTAGCGGGGGAAAGGCAGATACGCAGTATTTT,CASSSTSGGKADTQYF,TRBV11-2,TRBD2,few,TRBJ2-3
TGTGCCTGTCAAAAAGCGGGAGGCCTAACACAGGATACGCAGTATTTT,CACQKAGGLTQDTQYF,TRBV6-1,TRBD2,-,TRBJ2-3
TGCGCCAGCAGCCAAGATTGGCCTAGCGGGAGCACAGATACGCAGTATTTT,CASSQDWPSGSTDTQYF,TRBV4-1,TRBD2,-,TRBJ2-3
TGCAGCGTGGGGGAGATCGCTAACACTGAAGCTTTCTTT,CSVGEIANTEAFF,TRBV29-1,-,-,TRBJ1-1
TGTGCCAGCAGCGTAGCTCCGGGACAGGCAATTGGTGGCTACACCTTC,CASSVAPGQAIGGYTF,TRBV9,TRBD1,-,TRBJ1-2
TGCGCCAGCAGCCAAGCTCAGGGGAGGTACAATGAGCAGTTCTTC,CASSQAQGRYNEQFF,TRBV4-3,-,-,TRBJ2-1
TGTGCCAGTAGCGGACAGGGGAGCTTGGAGCCCCAGCATTTT,CASSGQGSLEPQHF,TRBV19,TRBD1,few,TRBJ1-5
TGTGCCAGTAGTATTCCCCTGCGGCGCGGCTCGAGGCAAGAGACCCAGTACTTC,CASSIPLRRGSRQETQYF,TRBV19,-,-,TRBJ2-5
TGTGCCACCAGCCCGGGTGGACAGAGAGGCTACACCTTC,CATSPGGQRGYTF,TRBV15,-,few,TRBJ1-2
TGTGCCACCGGGACGGAGACCTACAATGAGCAGTTCTTC,CATGTETYNEQFF,TRBV25-1,-,-,TRBJ2-1
TGTGCCACCGGATCAAGGGGAAATTCACCCCTCCACTTT,CATGSRGNSPLHF,TRBV28,-,many,TRBJ1-6
TGCGCCAGCAGTTCGGACAGGGATCGTCAGCCCCAGCATTTT,CASSSDRDRQPQHF,TRBV10-2,TRBD1,few,TRBJ1-5
TGTGCCAGCAGTTTACTAGGGTTCGCGGGCGGCTACACCTTC,CASSLLGFAGGYTF,TRBV27,-,-,TRBJ1-2
TGCACCAGCAGCCCTGGGCCGCCCCGGACTAATGAAAAACTGTTTTTT,CTSSPGPPRTNEKLFF,TRBV5-1,-,-,TRBJ1-4
TGCGCCAGCAGCCAAGATCCAGGCGGTACCTACGAGCAGTACTTC,CASSQDPGGTYEQYF,TRBV4-3,-,few,TRBJ2-7
TGTGCCAGCAGCCCCCTAGCGGGGGGGCGTACCGGGGAGCTGTTTTTT,CASSPLAGGRTGELFF,TRBV7-3,TRBD2,few,TRBJ2-2
TGTGCCAGCAGCAGGTGGTTAGTCACAGATACGCAGTATTTT,CASSRWLVTDTQYF,TRBV11-2,-,many,TRBJ2-3
TGCAGTGCTGGGACACTATTTAACTATGGCTACACCTTC,CSAGTLFNYGYTF,TRBV20-1,-,few,TRBJ1-2
TGTGCCAGCAGCTTTAGGAGGGGGGAGACCCAGTACTTC,CASSFRRGETQYF,TRBV7-9,-,many,TRBJ2-5